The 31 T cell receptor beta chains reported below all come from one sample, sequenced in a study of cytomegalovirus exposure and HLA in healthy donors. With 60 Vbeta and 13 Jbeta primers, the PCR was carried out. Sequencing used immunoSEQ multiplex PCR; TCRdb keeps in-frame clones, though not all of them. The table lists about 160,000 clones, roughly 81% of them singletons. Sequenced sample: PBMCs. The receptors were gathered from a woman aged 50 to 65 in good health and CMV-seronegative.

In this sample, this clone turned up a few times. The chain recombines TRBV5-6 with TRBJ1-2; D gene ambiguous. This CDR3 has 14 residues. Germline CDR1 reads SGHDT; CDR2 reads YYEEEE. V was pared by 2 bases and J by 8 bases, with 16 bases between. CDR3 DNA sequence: TGTGCCAGCAGCTTCGCGAGGGTCTCTGGGGGCTACACCTTC. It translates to CASSFARVSGGYTF.

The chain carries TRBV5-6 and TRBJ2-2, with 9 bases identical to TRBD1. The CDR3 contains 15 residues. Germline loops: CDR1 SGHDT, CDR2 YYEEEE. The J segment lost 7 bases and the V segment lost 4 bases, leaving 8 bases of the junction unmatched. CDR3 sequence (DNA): TGTGCCAGCAGCCCCGGGACAGGGATTGGCGGGGAGCTGTTTTTT. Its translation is CASSPGTGIGGELFF.

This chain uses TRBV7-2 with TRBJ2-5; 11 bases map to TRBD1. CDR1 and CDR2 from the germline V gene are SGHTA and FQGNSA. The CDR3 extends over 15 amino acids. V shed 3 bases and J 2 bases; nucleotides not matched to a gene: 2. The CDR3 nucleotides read TGTGCCAGCAGCTTCGGACAGGGGGCACAAGAGACCCAGTACTTC. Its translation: CASSFGQGAQETQYF.

CDR3 sequence (DNA): TGTGCCAGCAGCTTAGACGCCAGGGGGCCGGCTTTCTTT. Encoded protein: CASSLDARGPAFF. The V and J genes are TRBV7-2 and TRBJ1-1, with TRBD1 matching 8 bases. From germline, CDR1 is SGHTA and CDR2 FQGNSA. After removal of 1 base from V and 11 bases from J, the junction contained 6 bases not matched to a gene. CDR3 length equals 13 residues.

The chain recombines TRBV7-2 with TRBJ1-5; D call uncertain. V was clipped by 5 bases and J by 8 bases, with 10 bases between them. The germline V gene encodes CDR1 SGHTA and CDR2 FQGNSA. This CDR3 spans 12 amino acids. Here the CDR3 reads CASSPAAEPQHF. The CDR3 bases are TGTGCCAGCAGCCCAGCGGCCGAGCCCCAGCATTTT. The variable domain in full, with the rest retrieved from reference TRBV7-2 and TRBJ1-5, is GAGVSQSPSNKVTEKGKDVELRCDPISGHTALYWYRQSLGQGLEFLIYFQGNSAPDKSGLPSDRFSAERTGGSVSTLTIQRTQQEDSAVYLCASSPAAEPQHFGDGTRLSIL.

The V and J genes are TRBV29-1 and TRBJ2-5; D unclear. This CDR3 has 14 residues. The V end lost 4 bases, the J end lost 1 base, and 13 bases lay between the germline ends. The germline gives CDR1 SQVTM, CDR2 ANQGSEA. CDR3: CSVGLPRLQETQYF. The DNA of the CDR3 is TGCAGCGTTGGGCTCCCCAGGCTCCAAGAGACCCAGTACTTC.

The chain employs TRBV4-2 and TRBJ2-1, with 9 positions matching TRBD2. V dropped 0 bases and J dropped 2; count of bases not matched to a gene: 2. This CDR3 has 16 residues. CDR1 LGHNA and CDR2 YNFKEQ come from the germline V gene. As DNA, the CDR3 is TGTGCCAGCAGCCAAGAAGAGCGGGGGGCCTACAATGAGCAGTTCTTC. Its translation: CASSQEERGAYNEQFF.

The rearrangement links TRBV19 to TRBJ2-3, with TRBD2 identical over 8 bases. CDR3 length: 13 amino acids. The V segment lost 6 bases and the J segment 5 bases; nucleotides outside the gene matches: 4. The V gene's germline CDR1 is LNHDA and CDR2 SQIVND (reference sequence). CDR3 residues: CASSGGDGDTQYF. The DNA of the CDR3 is TGTGCCAGTAGCGGGGGGGATGGAGATACGCAGTATTTT.

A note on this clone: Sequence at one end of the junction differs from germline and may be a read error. CDR3 in amino acids: CASSSPAGRGNLF. CDR3 DNA sequence: TGTGCCAGCAGCTCCCCAGCGGGGCGGGGAAACCTATTT. V gene TRBV5-6 combines with J gene TRBJ2-2, with 7 bases fitting TRBD2. Germline assignment: CDR1 SGHDT and CDR2 YYEEEE. This CDR3 is built from 13 residues. The entire variable domain, with the rest obtained from reference TRBV5-6 and TRBJ2-2, is as follows: DAGVTQSPTHLIKTRGQQVTLRCSPKSGHDTVSWYQQALGQGPQFIFQYYEEEERQRGNFPDRFSGHQFPNYSSELNVNALLLGDSALYLCASSSPAGRGNLFGEGSRLTVL.

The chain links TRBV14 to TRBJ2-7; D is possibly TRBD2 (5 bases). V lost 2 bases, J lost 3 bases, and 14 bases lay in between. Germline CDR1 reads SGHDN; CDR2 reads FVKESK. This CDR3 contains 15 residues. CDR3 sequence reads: CASSQRGGGVYEQYF. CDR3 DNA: TGTGCCAGCAGCCAAAGAGGAGGAGGAGTCTACGAGCAGTACTTC.

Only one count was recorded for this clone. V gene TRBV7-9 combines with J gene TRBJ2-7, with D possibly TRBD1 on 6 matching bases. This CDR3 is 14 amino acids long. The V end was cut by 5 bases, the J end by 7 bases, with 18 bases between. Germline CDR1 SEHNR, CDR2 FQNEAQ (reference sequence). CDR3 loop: CASSPQGPPGEQYF. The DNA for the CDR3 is TGTGCCAGCAGCCCACAGGGCCCTCCCGGGGAGCAGTACTTC.

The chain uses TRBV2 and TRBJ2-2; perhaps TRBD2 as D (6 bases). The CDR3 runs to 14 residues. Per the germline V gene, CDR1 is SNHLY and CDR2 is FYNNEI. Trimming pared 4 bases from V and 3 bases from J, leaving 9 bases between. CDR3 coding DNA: TGTGCCAGCAGTGTCGGGGGTTACACCGGGGAGCTGTTTTTT. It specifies CASSVGGYTGELFF.

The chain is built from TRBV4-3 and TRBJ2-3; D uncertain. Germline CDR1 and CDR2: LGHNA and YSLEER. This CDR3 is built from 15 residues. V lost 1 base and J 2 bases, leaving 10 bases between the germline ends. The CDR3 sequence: CASSQGATPTDTQYF. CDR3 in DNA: TGCGCCAGCAGCCAAGGAGCTACTCCCACAGATACGCAGTATTTT.

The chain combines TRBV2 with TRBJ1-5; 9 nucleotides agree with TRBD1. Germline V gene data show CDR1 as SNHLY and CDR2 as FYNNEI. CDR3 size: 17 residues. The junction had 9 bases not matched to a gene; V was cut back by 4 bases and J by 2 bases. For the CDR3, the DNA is TGTGCCAGCAGTGGGGGGCCGGGACAGGGCGGCAATCAGCCCCAGCATTTT. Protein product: CASSGGPGQGGNQPQHF.

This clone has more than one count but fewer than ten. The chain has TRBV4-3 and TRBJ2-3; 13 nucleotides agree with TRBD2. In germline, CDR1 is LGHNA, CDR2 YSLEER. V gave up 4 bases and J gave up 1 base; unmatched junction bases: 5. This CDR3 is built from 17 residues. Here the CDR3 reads CASSPSGTSGGTDTQYF. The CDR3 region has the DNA TGCGCCAGCAGCCCTTCCGGGACTAGCGGGGGCACAGATACGCAGTATTTT.

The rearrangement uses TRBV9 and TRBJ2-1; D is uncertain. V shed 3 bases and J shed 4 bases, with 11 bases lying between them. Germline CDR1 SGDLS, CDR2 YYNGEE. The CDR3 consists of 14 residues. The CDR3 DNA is TGTGCCAGCAGCGCTGGAGAGAGATACAATGAGCAGTTCTTC. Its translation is CASSAGERYNEQFF.

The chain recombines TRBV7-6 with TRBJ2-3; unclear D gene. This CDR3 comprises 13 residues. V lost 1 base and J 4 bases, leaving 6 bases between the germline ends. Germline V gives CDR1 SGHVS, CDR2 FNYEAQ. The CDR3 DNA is TGTGCCAGCAGCTTAGGGAGAGCAGATACGCAGTATTTT. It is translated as CASSLGRADTQYF.

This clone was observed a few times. The CDR3 DNA is TGTGCCGAGGACACCGGGACTAGCGGACCCGGTGAGCAGTTCTTC. This codes for CAEDTGTSGPGEQFF. The V gene is TRBV30, the J gene TRBJ2-1, with 11 bases identical to TRBD2. Germline CDR1 is GTSNPN and CDR2 is SVGIG (reference sequence). V shed 8 bases and J 9 bases; nucleotides not matched to a gene: 15. The CDR3 runs 15 residues.

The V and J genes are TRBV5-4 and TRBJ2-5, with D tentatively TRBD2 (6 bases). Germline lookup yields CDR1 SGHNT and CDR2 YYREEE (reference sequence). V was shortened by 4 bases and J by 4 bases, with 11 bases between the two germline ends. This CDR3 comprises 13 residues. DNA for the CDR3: TGTGCCAGCAGCGGGGCGGGGTCAGAGACCCAGTACTTC. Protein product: CASSGAGSETQYF.

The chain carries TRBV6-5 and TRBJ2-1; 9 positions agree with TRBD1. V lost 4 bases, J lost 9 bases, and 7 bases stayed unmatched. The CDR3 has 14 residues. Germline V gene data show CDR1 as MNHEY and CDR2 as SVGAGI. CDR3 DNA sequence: TGTGCCAGCAGTTCATTCGGGACAGGGAGTGAGCAGTTCTTC. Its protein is CASSSFGTGSEQFF.

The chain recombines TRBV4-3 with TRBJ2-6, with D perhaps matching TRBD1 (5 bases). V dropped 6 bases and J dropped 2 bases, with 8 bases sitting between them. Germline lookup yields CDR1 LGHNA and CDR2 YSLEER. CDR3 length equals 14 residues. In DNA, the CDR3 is TGCGCCAGCAGTCAGGGCACTGGGGCCAACGTCCTGACTTTC. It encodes CASSQGTGANVLTF.

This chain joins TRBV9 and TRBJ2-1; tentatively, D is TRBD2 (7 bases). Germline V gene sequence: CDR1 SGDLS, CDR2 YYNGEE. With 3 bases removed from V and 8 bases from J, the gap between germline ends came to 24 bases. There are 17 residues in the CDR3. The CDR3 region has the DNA TGTGCCAGCAGCGCGACTCCTTTGGGGGGGGGCTCTCATGAGCAGTTCTTC. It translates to CASSATPLGGGSHEQFF.

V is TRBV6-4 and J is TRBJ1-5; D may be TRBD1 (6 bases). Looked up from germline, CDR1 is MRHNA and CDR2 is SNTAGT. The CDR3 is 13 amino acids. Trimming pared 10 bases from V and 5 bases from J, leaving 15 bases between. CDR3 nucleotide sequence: TGTGCCACCCCGACAGGCCTCTATCAGCCCCAGCATTTT. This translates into CATPTGLYQPQHF.

Written as DNA, the CDR3 is TGTGCCAGCAGTTCCCTCACCGGGGAGCTGTTTTTT. Protein: CASSSLTGELFF. The chain joins TRBV27 to TRBJ2-2; D is undetermined. CDR1 is MNHEY, CDR2 SMNVEV, per germline (reference sequence). Trimming shortened V by 4 bases and J by 4 bases, and 4 bases separated the two germline ends. The CDR3 covers 12 residues.

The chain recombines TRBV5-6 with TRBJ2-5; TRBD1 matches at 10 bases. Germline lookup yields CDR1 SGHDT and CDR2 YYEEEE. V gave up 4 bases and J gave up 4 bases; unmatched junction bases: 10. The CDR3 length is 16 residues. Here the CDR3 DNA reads TGTGCCAGCAGCCCGTGGGGGACAGGGGTTGCAGAGACCCAGTACTTC. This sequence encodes CASSPWGTGVAETQYF.

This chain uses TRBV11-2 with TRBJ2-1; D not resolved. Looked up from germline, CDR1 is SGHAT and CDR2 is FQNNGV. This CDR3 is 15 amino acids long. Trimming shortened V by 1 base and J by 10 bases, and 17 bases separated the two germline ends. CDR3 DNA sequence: TGTGCCAGCAGCTTAGTGAGGCCCACCCTAGACGAGCAGTTCTTC. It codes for CASSLVRPTLDEQFF. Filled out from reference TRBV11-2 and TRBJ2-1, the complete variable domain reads EAGVAQSPRYKIIEKRQSVAFWCNPISGHATLYWYQQILGQGPKLLIQFQNNGVVDDSQLPKDRFSAERLKGVDSTLKIQPAKLEDSAVYLCASSLVRPTLDEQFFGPGTRLTVL.

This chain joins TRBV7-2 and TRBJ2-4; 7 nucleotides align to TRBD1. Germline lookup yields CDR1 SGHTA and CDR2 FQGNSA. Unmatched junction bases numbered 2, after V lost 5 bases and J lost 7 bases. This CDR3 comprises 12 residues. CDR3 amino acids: CASSMDRNIQYF. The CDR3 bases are TGTGCCAGCAGCATGGACAGGAACATTCAGTACTTC.

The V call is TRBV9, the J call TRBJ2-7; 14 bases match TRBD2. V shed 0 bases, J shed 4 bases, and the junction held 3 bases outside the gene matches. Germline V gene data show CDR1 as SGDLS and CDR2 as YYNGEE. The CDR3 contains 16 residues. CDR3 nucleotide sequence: TGTGCCAGCAGCGTAGGAGGGACTAGCGGGAGTTACGAGCAGTACTTC. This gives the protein CASSVGGTSGSYEQYF.

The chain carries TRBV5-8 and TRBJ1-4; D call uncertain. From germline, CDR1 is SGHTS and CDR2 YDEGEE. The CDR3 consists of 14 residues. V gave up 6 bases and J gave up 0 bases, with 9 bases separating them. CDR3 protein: CASTRRATNEKLFF. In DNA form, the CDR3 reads TGTGCCAGCACCCGTAGAGCAACTAATGAAAAACTGTTTTTT.

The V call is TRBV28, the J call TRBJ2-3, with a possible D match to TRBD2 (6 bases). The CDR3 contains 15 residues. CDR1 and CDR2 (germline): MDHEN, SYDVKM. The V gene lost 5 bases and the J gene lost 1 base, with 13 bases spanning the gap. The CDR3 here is CASSPGGDGTDTQYF. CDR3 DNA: TGTGCCAGCAGTCCCGGAGGGGACGGCACAGATACGCAGTATTTT.

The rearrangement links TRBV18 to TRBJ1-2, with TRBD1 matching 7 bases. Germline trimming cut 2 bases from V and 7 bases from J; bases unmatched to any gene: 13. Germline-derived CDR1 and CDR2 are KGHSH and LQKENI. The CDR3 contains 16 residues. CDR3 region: CASSPETGNAGSGYTF. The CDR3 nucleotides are TGTGCCAGCTCACCAGAGACAGGGAATGCGGGGAGTGGCTACACCTTC.